The next 27 T cell receptor beta chains were all read from a single sample in a study of T-cell memory formation after mild COVID-19. A single record per CDR3 protein comes from TCRdb applying MiXCR to the 5' RACE reads. This sample has about 450,000 distinct CDR3 sequences, with 23% found just once. Sequencing was done on a sample of PBMCs or a T cell subset sorted from them (not recorded which). These receptors were collected from an adult woman who had mild COVID-19 (a few samples of this study predate the infection). Cell type and time point are not known.

This clonotype came up a few times. The CDR3 loop reads CASSEAGTGDYEQYF. The DNA of the CDR3 is TGTGCCAGCAGCGAGGCCGGGACAGGGGACTACGAGCAGTACTTC. The chain combines TRBV7-2 with TRBJ2-7; TRBD1 agrees at 10 bases. The CDR3 spans 15 residues. J lost 3 bases, V lost 5 bases, and 7 bases had no gene match. CDR1 and CDR2 from the germline V gene are SGHTA and FQGNSA.

This sequence joins TRBV5-1 and TRBJ1-1; no firm D call. The CDR3 loop spans 13 amino acids. V dropped 4 bases and J dropped 3 bases, with 10 bases sitting between them. Looked up from germline, CDR1 is SGHRS and CDR2 is YFSETQ. For the CDR3, the DNA is TGCGCCAGCAGCCCGGATGGGGACACTGAAGCTTTCTTT. Amino acid sequence: CASSPDGDTEAFF.

This chain joins TRBV12-3 or TRBV12-4 and TRBJ2-3, with D tentatively TRBD1 (6 bases). V shed 6 bases and J shed 4 bases, with 17 bases lying between them. The CDR3 has 15 amino acids. CDR3 bases: TGTGCCAGCAGAACAGGGACACGGCGGGCAGATACGCAGTATTTT. It yields the protein CASRTGTRRADTQYF.

The chain couples TRBV15 to TRBJ1-2, with TRBD1 identical over 7 bases. This CDR3 is built from 15 residues. J was trimmed by 2 bases and V by 1 base; bases with no gene match: 4. Germline V gene lookup returns CDR1 LNHNV and CDR2 YYDKDF (reference sequence). The CDR3 coding sequence is TGTGCCACCAGCAGAGGGGGAGGGGGCAACTATGGCTACACCTTC. Its translation: CATSRGGGGNYGYTF.

The chain joins TRBV7-9 to TRBJ2-4; possible D gene TRBD2, 6 bases. The CDR3 loop spans 12 amino acids. Looked up from germline, CDR1 is SEHNR and CDR2 is FQNEAQ (reference sequence). The V gene lost 5 bases and the J gene lost 5 bases, with 7 bases spanning the gap. CDR3 bases: TGTGCCAGCAGCCCGGGGGAAAACATTCAGTACTTC. Residues: CASSPGENIQYF.

The V gene is TRBV12-5, the J gene TRBJ2-2, with D perhaps being TRBD1 or TRBD2 (5 bases each). V lost 0 bases to trimming and J lost 2 bases, with 13 bases between them. From germline, CDR1 is LGHNT and CDR2 FRNRAP. The CDR3 runs 17 residues. The CDR3 here is CASGLVIGTSNTGELFF. The CDR3 bases are TGTGCTAGTGGTTTGGTGATAGGGACGAGTAACACCGGGGAGCTGTTTTTT.

This clonotype appeared a few times. This chain uses TRBV7-3 with TRBJ2-7, with D hard to call. Germline CDR1 and CDR2: SGHTA and FQGTGA. Trimming pared 5 bases from V and 3 bases from J, leaving 11 bases between. The CDR3 covers 13 residues. In nucleotides, the CDR3 is TGTGCCAGCAGCCTGGACCCGGACTACGAGCAGTACTTC. Its translation: CASSLDPDYEQYF.

This clonotype showed up just a few times. This chain uses TRBV14 with TRBJ2-3; 10 bases align to TRBD2. The trim removed 2 bases at V and 3 bases at J, leaving 8 bases unmatched. CDR3 length: 17 residues. Germline V lookup: CDR1 SGHDN, CDR2 FVKESK. CDR3 protein: CASSQTLAGGLTDTQYF. The CDR3 DNA reads as TGTGCCAGCAGCCAAACGTTAGCGGGGGGATTAACAGATACGCAGTATTTT.

This clonotype came up a few times. The V and J genes are TRBV4-3 and TRBJ2-1, with 13 bases aligning to TRBD2. This CDR3 spans 17 amino acids. The V and J ends lost 2 bases and 1 base, in that order; junction bases with no gene match: 2. CDR1 and CDR2 (germline): LGHNA, YSLEER. The DNA of the CDR3 is TGCGCCAGCAGCCAACGACTAGCGGGAGGATCCTACAATGAGCAGTTCTTC. Translation: CASSQRLAGGSYNEQFF.

This clonotype has a handful of counts. The chain carries TRBV12-3 or TRBV12-4 and TRBJ2-3, with 7 positions matching TRBD2. The CDR3 sequence is 15 residues long. The J segment lost 2 bases and the V segment lost 3 bases, leaving 5 bases of the junction unmatched. CDR3 loop: CASSFSSGNTDTQYF. In DNA, the CDR3 is TGTGCCAGCAGTTTCTCTAGCGGTAACACAGATACGCAGTATTTT.

This clonotype appeared a few times. This rearrangement joins TRBV5-5 to TRBJ2-7, with TRBD2 as a possible D gene (6 bases). The V end lost 1 base, the J end lost 7 bases, and 15 bases lay between the germline ends. Germline CDR1 SGHKS, CDR2 YYEKEE (reference sequence). This CDR3 is 14 amino acids long. CDR3 protein: CASSLWRGALEQYF. The CDR3 nucleotides read TGTGCCAGCAGCTTGTGGAGGGGAGCCCTGGAGCAGTACTTC.

This rearrangement joins TRBV6-1 to TRBJ1-1; D unclear. V lost 1 base, J lost 4 bases, and 16 bases lay in between. Germline V gene sequence: CDR1 MNHNS, CDR2 SASEGT. The CDR3 length is 16 residues. CDR3 residues: CASSEGSRVLGTEAFF. In DNA, the CDR3 is TGTGCCAGCAGTGAAGGAAGTAGGGTATTGGGCACTGAAGCTTTCTTT.

The V and J genes are TRBV5-4 and TRBJ1-1; D call uncertain. V lost 0 bases to trimming and J lost 11 bases, with 8 bases between them. CDR3 length: 11 amino acids. Germline assignment: CDR1 SGHNT and CDR2 YYREEE (reference sequence). The CDR3 nucleotides read TGTGCCAGCAGCTTGGACGACGCGGCTTTCTTT. Its translation: CASSLDDAAFF.

The chain uses TRBV9 and TRBJ2-3, with D uncertain. The CDR3 length is 15 residues. Germline-derived CDR1 and CDR2 are SGDLS and YYNGEE. Trimming left V 0 bases short and J 2 bases short, with 10 bases between. In DNA form, the CDR3 reads TGTGCCAGCAGCGTAGCGCCCATTCCCACAGATACGCAGTATTTT. This encodes CASSVAPIPTDTQYF.

This clonotype was seen only a few times. The V gene is TRBV7-2, the J gene TRBJ2-7; 8 nucleotides match TRBD2. CDR1 SGHTA and CDR2 FQGNSA come from the germline V gene. This CDR3 is 15 amino acids long. V gave up 5 bases and J gave up 3 bases; unmatched junction bases: 9. The CDR3 nucleotides are TGTGCCAGCAGCCTACCGGGACTAGTTGGCTACGAGCAGTACTTC. The encoded protein is CASSLPGLVGYEQYF.

In this sample, this clonotype turned up a few times. V is TRBV12-3 or TRBV12-4 and J is TRBJ2-3; no reliable D call. This CDR3 has 13 residues. Trimming pared 1 base from V and 3 bases from J, leaving 5 bases between. CDR3 sequence: CASSLVLTDTQYF. CDR3 DNA: TGTGCCAGCAGTTTAGTGCTTACAGATACGCAGTATTTT.

This clonotype has only a few counts. The chain links TRBV2 to TRBJ1-1; D unclear. The CDR3 has 13 amino acids. V gave up 1 base and J gave up 1 base, with 4 bases separating them. Germline CDR1 SNHLY, CDR2 FYNNEI. CDR3 in DNA: TGTGCCAGCAGTGAAGAAAGGAACACTGAAGCTTTCTTT. Protein sequence: CASSEERNTEAFF.

The chain has TRBV5-1 and TRBJ2-5, with D possibly TRBD2 on 5 matching bases. Trimming cost V 1 base and J 2 bases, with 9 bases left between them. CDR3 length: 14 residues. Germline V lookup: CDR1 SGHRS, CDR2 YFSETQ. As DNA, the CDR3 is TGCGCCAGCAGCTTGATTGGCGGGCAAGAGACCCAGTACTTC. Translated: CASSLIGGQETQYF.

The gene calls are TRBV5-1 and TRBJ2-1; 8 bases fit TRBD1. Germline V lookup: CDR1 SGHRS, CDR2 YFSETQ. CDR3 length equals 17 residues. Unmatched junction bases numbered 13, after V lost 4 bases and J lost 4 bases. The CDR3 bases are TGCGCCAGCAGCCCCCCGATCGACAGGGGAAAATACAATGAGCAGTTCTTC. Its protein product is CASSPPIDRGKYNEQFF.

In its sample, this clonotype was seen a few times. The gene calls are TRBV12-3 or TRBV12-4 and TRBJ2-3, with 12 bases matching TRBD2. The junction had 5 bases not matched to a gene; V was cut back by 8 bases and J by 14 bases. The CDR3 loop spans 11 amino acids. CDR3 DNA: TGTGCCAGCGGGAGACTAGCGGGAGTGTATTTT. Translating gives CASGRLAGVYF.

This sequence joins TRBV4-3 and TRBJ2-7; a weak D match, TRBD1 (6 bases). Germline-derived CDR1 and CDR2 are LGHNA and YSLEER. V was pared by 2 bases and J by 3 bases, with 14 bases between. CDR3 length equals 15 residues. The CDR3 nucleotides are TGCGCCAGCAGCCAAAAAACAGGGACCGACTACGAGCAGTACTTC. This sequence encodes CASSQKTGTDYEQYF.

The J gene is TRBJ2-3, the V gene TRBV28; no definite D call. The germline V gene encodes CDR1 MDHEN and CDR2 SYDVKM. The germline V and J ends were trimmed by 2 bases and 6 bases, with 9 bases remaining between them. The CDR3 has 13 amino acids. CDR3 sequence reads: CASSLRLEDTQYF. CDR3 bases: TGTGCCAGCAGTTTAAGGCTCGAGGATACGCAGTATTTT.

V is TRBV7-8 and J is TRBJ2-7; 7 nucleotides line up with TRBD1. The CDR3 covers 18 residues. The germline gives CDR1 SGHVS, CDR2 FQNEAQ. The V and J ends lost 5 bases and 0 bases, in that order; junction bases with no gene match: 16. The CDR3 DNA sequence: TGTGCCAGCAGCCCCGTGAGCCGCCGGGACAGCACCTCCTACGAGCAGTACTTC. This codes for CASSPVSRRDSTSYEQYF.

This sequence joins TRBV20-1 and TRBJ1-5, with D tentatively TRBD1 (6 bases). Germline CDR1 reads DFQATT; CDR2 reads SNEGSKA (reference sequence). The CDR3 loop spans 13 amino acids. V lost 3 bases and J 4 bases, leaving 10 bases between the germline ends. CDR3 residues: CSASDRRNQPQHF. CDR3 coding DNA: TGCAGTGCTAGTGACAGGCGAAATCAGCCCCAGCATTTT.

This clonotype was seen only once. J is TRBJ1-1 and V is TRBV7-8, with 11 bases fitting TRBD1. The CDR3 is 15 amino acids. J gave up 3 bases and V 8 bases, and 8 bases lay outside the gene matches. In germline, CDR1 is SGHVS, CDR2 FQNEAQ. Here the CDR3 reads CASSGTGGMDTEAFF. The CDR3 bases are TGTGCCAGCTCCGGGACAGGGGGTATGGACACTGAAGCTTTCTTT.

This clonotype has more than one count but fewer than ten. The chain links TRBV12-3 or TRBV12-4 to TRBJ1-1, with no clear D. V was shortened by 5 bases and J by 4 bases, with 8 bases between the two germline ends. The CDR3 consists of 12 residues. CDR3 DNA: TGTGCCAGCAGTACTCGCGCCACTGAAGCTTTCTTT. Protein sequence: CASSTRATEAFF.

This clonotype was counted a few times. The V gene is TRBV20-1, the J gene TRBJ2-5; no reliable D call. Trimming left V 6 bases short and J 4 bases short, with 12 bases between. The CDR3 length is 12 residues. Per germline, CDR1 DFQATT and CDR2 SNEGSKA (reference sequence). CDR3 DNA: TGCAGTGCCCCGGCGCAAGGAGAGACCCAGTACTTC. This codes for CSAPAQGETQYF.